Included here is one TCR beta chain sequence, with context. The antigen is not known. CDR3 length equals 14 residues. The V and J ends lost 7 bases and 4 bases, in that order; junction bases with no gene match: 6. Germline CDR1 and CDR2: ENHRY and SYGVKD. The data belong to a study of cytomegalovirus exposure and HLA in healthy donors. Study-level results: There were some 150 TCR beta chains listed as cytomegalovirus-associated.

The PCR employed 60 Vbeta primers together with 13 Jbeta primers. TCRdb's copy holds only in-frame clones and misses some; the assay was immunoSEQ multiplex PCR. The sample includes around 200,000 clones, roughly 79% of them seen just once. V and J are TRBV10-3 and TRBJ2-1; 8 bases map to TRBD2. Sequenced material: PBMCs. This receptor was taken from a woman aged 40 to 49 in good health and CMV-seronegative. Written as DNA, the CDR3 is TGTGCCATCACGAGCGGGGGAGCTTACAATGAGCAGTTCTTC. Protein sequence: CAITSGGAYNEQFF.